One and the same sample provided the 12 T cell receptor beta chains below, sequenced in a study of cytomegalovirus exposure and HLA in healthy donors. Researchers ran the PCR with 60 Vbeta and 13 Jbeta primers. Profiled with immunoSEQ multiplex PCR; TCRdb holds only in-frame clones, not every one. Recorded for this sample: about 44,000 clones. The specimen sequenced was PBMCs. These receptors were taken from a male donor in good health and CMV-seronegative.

The CDR3 DNA sequence: TGTGCCAGCACCGGTGGACAGGGAGGAGATGGCTACACCTTC. Translated, it gives CASTGGQGGDGYTF. V and J are TRBV27 and TRBJ1-2, with 8 bases lining up with TRBD1. This CDR3 is 14 amino acids long. Trimming took 7 bases from V and 6 from J; bases not matched to a gene: 10. Germline CDR1 MNHEY, CDR2 SMNVEV (reference sequence).

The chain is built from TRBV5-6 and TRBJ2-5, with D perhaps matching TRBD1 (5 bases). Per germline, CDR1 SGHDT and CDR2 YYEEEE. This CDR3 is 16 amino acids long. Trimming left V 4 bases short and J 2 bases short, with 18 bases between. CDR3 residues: CASSKPTDVEQETQYF. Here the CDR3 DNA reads TGTGCCAGCAGCAAACCGACAGACGTAGAGCAAGAGACCCAGTACTTC.

The chain's CDR3 is CASSYGGLGGTQYF. The DNA for the CDR3 is TGTGCCAGCAGTTACGGCGGCTTGGGTGGGACCCAGTACTTC. The chain joins TRBV6-5 to TRBJ2-5; D gene unclear. With 2 bases removed from V and 7 bases from J, the gap between germline ends came to 14 bases. Germline lookup yields CDR1 MNHEY and CDR2 SVGAGI. The length of the CDR3 is 14 residues.

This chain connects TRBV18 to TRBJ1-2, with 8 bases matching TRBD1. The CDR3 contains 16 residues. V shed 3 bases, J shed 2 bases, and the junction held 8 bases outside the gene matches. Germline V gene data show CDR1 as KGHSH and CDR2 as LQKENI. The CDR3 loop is CASSPLGQDKNYGYTF. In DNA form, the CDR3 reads TGTGCCAGCTCACCCTTGGGACAGGACAAAAACTATGGCTACACCTTC.

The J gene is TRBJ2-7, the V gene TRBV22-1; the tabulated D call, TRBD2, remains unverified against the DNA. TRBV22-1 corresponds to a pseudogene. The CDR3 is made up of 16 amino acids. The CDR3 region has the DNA TGTCCTGGGAGCGCACGGGTCGCCCCAAGCGATTACGAGCAGTACTTC. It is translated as CPGSARVAPSDYEQYF.

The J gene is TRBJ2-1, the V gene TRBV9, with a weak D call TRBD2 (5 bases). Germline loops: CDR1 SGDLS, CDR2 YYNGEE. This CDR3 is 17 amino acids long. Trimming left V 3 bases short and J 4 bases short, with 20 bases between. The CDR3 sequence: CASSDNLDNGVYNEQFF. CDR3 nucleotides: TGTGCCAGCAGCGACAACCTCGATAACGGGGTATACAATGAGCAGTTCTTC.

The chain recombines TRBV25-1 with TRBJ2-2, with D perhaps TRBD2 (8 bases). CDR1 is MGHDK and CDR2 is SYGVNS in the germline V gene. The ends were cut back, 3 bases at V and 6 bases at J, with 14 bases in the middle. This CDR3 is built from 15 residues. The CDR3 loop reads CASSDREGASGELFF. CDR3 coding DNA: TGTGCCAGCAGTGACCGGGAGGGGGCGTCCGGGGAGCTGTTTTTT.

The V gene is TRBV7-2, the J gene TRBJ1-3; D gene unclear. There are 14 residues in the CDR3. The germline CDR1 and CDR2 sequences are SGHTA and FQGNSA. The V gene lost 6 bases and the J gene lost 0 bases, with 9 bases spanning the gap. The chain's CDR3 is CASSPSNSGNTIYF. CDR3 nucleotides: TGTGCCAGCAGTCCGAGTAACTCTGGAAACACCATATATTTT.

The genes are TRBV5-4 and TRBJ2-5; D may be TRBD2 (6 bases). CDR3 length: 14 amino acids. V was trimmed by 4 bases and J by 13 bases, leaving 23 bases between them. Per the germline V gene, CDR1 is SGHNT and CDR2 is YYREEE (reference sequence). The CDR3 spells CASSDRGGPTPRYF. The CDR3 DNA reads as TGTGCCAGCAGCGATAGGGGAGGACCTACGCCGCGGTACTTC.

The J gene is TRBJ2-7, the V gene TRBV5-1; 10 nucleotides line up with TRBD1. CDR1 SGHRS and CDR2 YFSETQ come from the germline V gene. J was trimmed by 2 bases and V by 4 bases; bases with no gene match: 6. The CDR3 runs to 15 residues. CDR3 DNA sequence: TGCGCCAGCAGCGGTACCGGGACAGGGGCCTACGAGCAGTACTTC. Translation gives CASSGTGTGAYEQYF.

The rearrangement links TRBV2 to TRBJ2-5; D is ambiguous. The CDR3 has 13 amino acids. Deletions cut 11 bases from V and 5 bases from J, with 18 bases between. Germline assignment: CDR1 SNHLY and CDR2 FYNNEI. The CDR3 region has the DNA TGTGCCGGTAAAGAGGCCGTTGAGGAGACCCAGTACTTC. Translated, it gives CAGKEAVEETQYF.

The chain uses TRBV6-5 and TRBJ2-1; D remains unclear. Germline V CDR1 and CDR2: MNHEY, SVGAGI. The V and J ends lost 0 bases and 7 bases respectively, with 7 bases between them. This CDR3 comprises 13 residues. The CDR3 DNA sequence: TGTGCCAGCAGTTACTCGATCGCGAATGAGCAGTTCTTC. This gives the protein CASSYSIANEQFF.